This T cell receptor (beta chain) was found in a study of blood T cell repertoires in COVID-19 (dated by TCRdb to the early 2020s). Looking at the study overall: The collaborator samples originated in the United States, Italy and Spain and spanned the acute and convalescent phases of COVID-19. The material from the prospective study consisted of cDNA or gDNA derived from T cells, B-cell-depleted T cells, or PBMCs. The repertoires were released in a freely available public database intended as a resource for research on the immune response to SARS-CoV-2. A de-identified subject ID, COVID-19 status, age in years and sex were almost always included in the sample metadata. Where HLA class I and class II types were available, the types were taken from metadata supplied by the sample provider, not from assay-based typing. Samples were obtained from the ongoing ImmuneRACE study (first 160 participants) and from over 1,000 subjects provided by 6 global collaborators. Deeply sampled blood TCRbeta repertoires from subjects exposed to, actively infected with, or recovered from COVID-19 were included in the dataset. The study at large found these results: The quantity of clinical and demographic metadata differed by source and by participant and was supplied without curation.

A second Seattle source provided samples from volunteer blood donors who had recovered from COVID-19. Each collaborating institution followed its own protocols to collect whole blood in K2EDTA tubes. For TCRbeta analysis, collaborators shipped samples in one of three forms: frozen whole blood, isolated PBMCs, or DNA extracted from either of those sample types. Comments on this clone: The target of this receptor is not known. No base qualities exist here, and no much larger clone lies one base off it.

TCRbeta CDR3 regions were amplified from genomic DNA by means of the immunoSEQ Assay, a bias-controlled multiplex PCR. In the source study's methods: Nucleated cell counts per sample were estimated from amplification of reference gene primers within the assay. To quantify the absolute abundance of each unique TCRbeta CDR3 rearrangement, sequence reads were collapsed and filtered. Productive Simpson clonality was computed per sample as the square root of Simpson's diversity index over productive rearrangements. TCRdb's version of the immuneACCESS table is confined to in-frame rearrangements and falls short of the full clone set. An unresolved V gene accounts for under half of the shortfall where checked; the remainder is of unknown origin. V, J and clone size reflect that table, while D and trimming were determined from the DNA. The sample table lists roughly 280,000 clones, approximately 86% of them with a count of one. Over 2% of the sample is held by the ten biggest clonotypes.

V is cut by 1 base and J by 10 bases, and the space between the germline ends is 13 bases. There are 14 amino acids in the CDR3, from cysteine to phenylalanine inclusive. Only the CDR3 DNA is retained, 42 bases long and in frame from the first base. In the germline V gene, CDR1 corresponds to LGHNA and CDR2 to YSLEER. What was sequenced was peripheral blood. The chain uses TRBV4-3 and TRBJ1-4; perhaps TRBD1 is the D gene, with 5 bases matching. This clonotype was sampled from a woman in her 50s who had recovered from COVID-19. The DNA is TGCGCCAGCAGCCAAGGGGGCGATGGGGTAAAACTGTTTTTT. It translates to CASSQGGDGVKLFF.